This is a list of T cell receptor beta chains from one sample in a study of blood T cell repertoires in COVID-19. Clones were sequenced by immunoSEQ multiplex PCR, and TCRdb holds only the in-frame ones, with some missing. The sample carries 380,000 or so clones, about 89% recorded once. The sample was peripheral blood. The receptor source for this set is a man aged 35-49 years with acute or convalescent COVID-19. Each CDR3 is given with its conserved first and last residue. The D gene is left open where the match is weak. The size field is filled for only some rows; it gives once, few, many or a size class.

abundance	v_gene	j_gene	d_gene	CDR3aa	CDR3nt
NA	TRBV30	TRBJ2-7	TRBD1	CAWRTGGSYEQYF	TGTGCCTGGAGGACAGGGGGTTCCTACGAGCAGTACTTC
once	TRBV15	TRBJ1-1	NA	CATTRSGSNMNTEAFF	TGTGCCACCACTAGAAGCGGGAGTAACATGAACACTGAAGCTTTCTTT
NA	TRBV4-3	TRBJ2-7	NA	CASSPYTDSLYEQYF	TGCGCCAGCAGCCCATACACGGACAGCCTTTACGAGCAGTACTTC
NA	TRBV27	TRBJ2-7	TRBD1	CASGYDRGNEQYF	TGTGCCAGCGGGTACGACAGGGGCAACGAGCAGTACTTC
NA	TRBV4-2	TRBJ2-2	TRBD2	CASSQEVNRLAPNTGELFF	TGTGCCAGCAGCCAAGAAGTAAATCGACTAGCCCCGAACACCGGGGAGCTGTTTTTT
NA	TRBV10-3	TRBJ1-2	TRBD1	CAISQDLQGAGGYTF	TGTGCCATCAGCCAAGACCTCCAGGGGGCAGGGGGCTACACCTTC
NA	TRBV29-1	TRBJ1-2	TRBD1	CSFLGTGNYGYTF	TGCAGCTTTCTAGGGACAGGGAACTATGGCTACACCTTC
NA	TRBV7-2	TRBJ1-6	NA	CASSLGAGNHNSPLHF	TGTGCCAGCAGCTTAGGGGCAGGGAACCATAATTCACCCCTCCACTTT
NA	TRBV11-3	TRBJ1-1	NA	CASSLNRNTEAFF	TGTGCCAGCAGCTTAAACAGGAACACTGAAGCTTTCTTT
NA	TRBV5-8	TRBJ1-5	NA	CASSLSPGFSNQPQHF	TGTGCCAGCAGCCTAAGTCCGGGGTTTAGCAATCAGCCCCAGCATTTT
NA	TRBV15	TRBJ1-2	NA	CATSNIVGYTF	TGTGCCACCAGCAACATTGTAGGCTACACCTTC
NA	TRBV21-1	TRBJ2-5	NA	CASSKVLSAGVRETQYF	TGTGCCAGCAGCAAAGTATTGTCAGCGGGGGTGAGAGAGACCCAGTACTTC
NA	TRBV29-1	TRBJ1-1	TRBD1	CSVTTGGTEAFF	TGCAGCGTAACAACAGGGGGCACTGAAGCTTTCTTT
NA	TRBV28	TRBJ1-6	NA	CASSVNRVLRRSNSYNSPLHF	TGTGCCAGCAGTGTAAACAGGGTTCTCCGTCGATCTAACTCCTATAATTCACCCCTCCACTTT
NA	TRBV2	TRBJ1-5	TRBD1	CASSLGQGVGNQPQHF	TGTGCCAGCAGTTTGGGACAGGGAGTTGGCAATCAGCCCCAGCATTTT
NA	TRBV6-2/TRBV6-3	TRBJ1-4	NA	CASSVNPTNEKLFF	TGTGCCAGCAGCGTAAATCCGACTAATGAAAAACTGTTTTTT
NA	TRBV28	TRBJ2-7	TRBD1	CASSMDRGSSYEQYF	TGTGCCAGCAGTATGGACAGGGGGAGCTCCTACGAGCAGTACTTC
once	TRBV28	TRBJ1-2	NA	CASRSGGRGYTF	TGTGCCAGCCGCAGCGGGGGCCGGGGCTACACCTTC
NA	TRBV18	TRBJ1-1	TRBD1	CASSPGQAEAFF	TGTGCCAGCTCACCAGGACAGGCTGAAGCTTTCTTT
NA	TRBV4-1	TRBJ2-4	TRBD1	CASSHPTGSNIQYF	TGCGCCAGCAGCCACCCGACAGGGTCAAACATTCAGTACTTC
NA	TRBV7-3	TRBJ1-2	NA	CASSLTLLGATYGYTF	TGTGCCAGCAGCTTAACCCTACTGGGGGCGACCTATGGCTACACCTTC
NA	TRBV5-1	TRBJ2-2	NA	CASRRSGENTGELFF	TGCGCCAGCAGGAGGAGCGGCGAGAACACCGGGGAGCTGTTTTTT
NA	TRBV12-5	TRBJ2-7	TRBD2	CASGPNYSGASYEQYF	TGTGCTAGTGGTCCAAACTATAGCGGGGCGTCCTACGAGCAGTACTTC
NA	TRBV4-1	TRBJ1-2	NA	CASSQDWPSSSGYTF	TGCGCCAGCAGCCAAGATTGGCCCAGTTCTAGTGGCTACACCTTC
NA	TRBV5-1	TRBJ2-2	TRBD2	CASSLASGGAGELFF	TGCGCCAGCAGCTTGGCGAGCGGGGGGGCCGGGGAGCTGTTTTTT
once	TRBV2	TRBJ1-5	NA	CASSENSYSNQPQHF	TGTGCCAGCAGTGAAAACAGCTATAGCAATCAGCCCCAGCATTTT
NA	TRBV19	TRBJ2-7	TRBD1	CASSPFPGQAIYEQYF	TGTGCCAGTAGTCCGTTCCCGGGACAGGCGATCTACGAGCAGTACTTC
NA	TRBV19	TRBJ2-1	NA	CASSIIESSYNEQFF	TGTGCCAGTAGTATAATTGAGAGCTCCTACAATGAGCAGTTCTTC
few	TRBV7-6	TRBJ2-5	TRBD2	CASSLVRRAGGRGETQYF	TGTGCCAGCAGCTTAGTACGTCGCGCGGGGGGGCGCGGTGAGACCCAGTACTTC
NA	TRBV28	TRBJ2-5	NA	CASIKGGWQTQYF	TGTGCCAGCATAAAGGGGGGGTGGCAGACCCAGTACTTC
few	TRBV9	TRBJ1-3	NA	CASSVGAAPYSGNTIYF	TGTGCCAGCAGCGTAGGCGCCGCGCCTTACTCTGGAAACACCATATATTTT
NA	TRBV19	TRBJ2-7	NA	CASRSPDMGTYEQYF	TGTGCCAGTAGATCCCCCGACATGGGTACGTACGAGCAGTACTTC
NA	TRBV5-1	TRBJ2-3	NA	CASSTLYTDTQYF	TGCGCCAGCAGCACACTATACACAGATACGCAGTATTTT
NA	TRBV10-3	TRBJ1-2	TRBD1	CAIGGYGRDRDYGYTF	TGTGCCATCGGGGGATACGGGAGGGACAGGGACTATGGCTACACCTTC
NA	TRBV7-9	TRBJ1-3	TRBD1	CASSANTGVGNTIYF	TGTGCCAGCAGCGCGAATACAGGGGTCGGAAACACCATATATTTT
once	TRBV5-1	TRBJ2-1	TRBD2	CASSAWTSGPNEQFF	TGCGCCAGCAGCGCCTGGACTAGCGGCCCCAATGAGCAGTTCTTC
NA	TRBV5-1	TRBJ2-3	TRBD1	CASSNQGAVGDTQYF	TGCGCCAGCAGCAATCAGGGGGCGGTGGGAGATACGCAGTATTTT
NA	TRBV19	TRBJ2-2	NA	CASKEGMWTGELFF	TGTGCCAGTAAGGAGGGTATGTGGACCGGGGAGCTGTTTTTT
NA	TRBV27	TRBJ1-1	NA	CASSLGRTAEAFF	TGTGCCAGCAGTTTGGGAAGGACTGCTGAAGCTTTCTTT
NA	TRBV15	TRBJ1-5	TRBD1	CATSSSGTGNQPQHF	TGTGCCACCAGCAGCTCCGGGACAGGGAACCAGCCCCAGCATTTT
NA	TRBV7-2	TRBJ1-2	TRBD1	CASRPGQGNYGYTF	TGTGCCAGCAGACCTGGACAGGGAAACTATGGCTACACCTTC
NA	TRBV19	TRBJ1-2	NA	CASSYWGAETGYGYTF	TGTGCCAGTAGTTATTGGGGCGCTGAGACCGGGTATGGCTACACCTTC
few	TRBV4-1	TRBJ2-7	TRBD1	CASSPGPGQGVDEQYF	TGCGCCAGCAGCCCTGGTCCAGGACAGGGTGTAGACGAGCAGTACTTC
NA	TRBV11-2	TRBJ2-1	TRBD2	CASSFRLAGVNEQFF	TGTGCCAGCAGCTTTAGACTAGCGGGAGTTAATGAGCAGTTCTTC
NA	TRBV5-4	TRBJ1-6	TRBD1	CASSPGQVDSPLHF	TGTGCCAGCAGCCCGGGACAGGTGGATTCACCCCTCCACTTT
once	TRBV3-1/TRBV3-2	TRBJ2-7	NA	CASSQTTGRYEQYF	TGTGCCAGCAGCCAGACAACAGGGCGCTACGAGCAGTACTTC
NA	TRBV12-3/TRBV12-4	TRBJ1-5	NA	CASSFNAGQPQHF	TGTGCCAGCAGTTTCAACGCGGGTCAGCCCCAGCATTTT
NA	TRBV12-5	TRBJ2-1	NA	CASGFGGVDEQFF	TGTGCTAGTGGTTTTGGAGGGGTGGATGAGCAGTTCTTC
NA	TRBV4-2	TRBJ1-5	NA	CASSQGQATQPQHF	TGTGCCAGCAGCCAAGGGCAGGCAACACAGCCCCAGCATTTT
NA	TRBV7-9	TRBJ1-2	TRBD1	CASSFWTGDGYTF	TGTGCCAGCAGCTTTTGGACAGGGGATGGCTACACCTTC
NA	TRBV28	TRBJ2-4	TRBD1	CASSLSGTGLAKNIQYF	TGTGCCAGCAGTTTATCCGGGACAGGCTTAGCCAAAAACATTCAGTACTTC
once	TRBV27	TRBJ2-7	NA	CASSSGGKPYEQYF	TGTGCCAGCAGTAGCGGTGGGAAGCCCTACGAGCAGTACTTC
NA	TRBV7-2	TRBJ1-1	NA	CASSFAAGGGTEAFF	TGTGCCAGCAGCTTCGCCGCCGGGGGAGGTACTGAAGCTTTCTTT
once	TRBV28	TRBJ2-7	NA	CASSRDFYEQYF	TGTGCCAGCAGCCGGGACTTTTACGAGCAGTACTTC
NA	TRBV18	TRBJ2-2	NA	CASSQNQGHGTGELFF	TGTGCCAGCTCCCAAAACCAGGGACACGGGACCGGGGAGCTGTTTTTT
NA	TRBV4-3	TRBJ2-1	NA	CASSQDLRGYSYNEQFF	TGCGCCAGCAGCCAAGATCTCCGGGGGTACTCCTACAATGAGCAGTTCTTC
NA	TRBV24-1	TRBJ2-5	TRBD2	CATSDQSSGGWQETQYF	TGTGCCACCAGTGATCAATCCTCCGGGGGGTGGCAAGAGACCCAGTACTTC
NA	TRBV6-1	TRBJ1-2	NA	CASSEASRRLANYGYTF	TGTGCCAGCAGTGAAGCAAGCAGGCGCTTAGCTAACTATGGCTACACCTTC
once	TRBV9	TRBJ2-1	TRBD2	CASSTTSGRAGGQFF	TGTGCCAGCAGCACAACTAGCGGGAGGGCCGGTGGGCAGTTCTTC
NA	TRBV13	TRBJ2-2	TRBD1	CASSLGARTGVTGELFF	TGTGCCAGCAGCTTAGGGGCGAGGACAGGAGTCACCGGGGAGCTGTTTTTT